This T cell receptor beta chain was documented in a study of blood T cell repertoires in COVID-19. The overall study: Samples representing acute and convalescent COVID-19 were sourced from the United States, Italy and Spain. PBMCs, B-cell-depleted T cells, or T cells provided the cDNA or gDNA that made up the material.

Germline V gene sequence: CDR1 MGHRA, CDR2 YSYEKL. The CDR3 runs 16 residues. V was cut by 1 base and J by 2 bases, with 13 bases left in between. The repertoire was sequenced with immunoSEQ multiplex PCR; TCRdb's copy has only in-frame clones and lacks some. Here the sample spans some 250,000 clones, approximately 86% being singletons. Input material: peripheral blood. The receptor was derived from a man aged 25-40 years with active or convalescent COVID-19. The chain recombines TRBV4-1 with TRBJ2-3; D gene ambiguous. The CDR3 DNA follows: TGCGCCAGCAGCCAAGGACTTCACCCAGACACAGATACGCAGTATTTT. It codes for CASSQGLHPDTDTQYF.